This entry lists 7 T cell receptor beta chains sequenced from one sample in a study of T cell changes during pregnancy in multiple sclerosis. The repertoire was sequenced with immunoSEQ multiplex PCR; TCRdb's copy has only in-frame clones and lacks some. The table records some 52,000 clones, more than 90% of them present only once. Sequencing was performed on CD4+ T cells from peripheral blood mononuclear cells, taken before pregnancy. The source of these receptors is a female donor with multiple sclerosis, enrolled in a pregnancy study.

This clone was observed a single time. This chain connects TRBV18 to TRBJ1-1; D is undetermined. There are 16 residues in the CDR3. V shed 3 bases and J shed 0 bases, with 14 bases lying between them. Germline V gives CDR1 KGHSH, CDR2 LQKENI. The CDR3 spells CASSPLQTNMNTEAFF. CDR3 nucleotides: TGTGCCAGCTCACCTCTACAGACAAATATGAACACTGAAGCTTTCTTT.

As DNA, the CDR3 is TGTGCCAGCAGTGAGTTTGCGGCTAGAGGGCAAGAGACCCAGTACTTC. It encodes CASSEFAARGQETQYF. This chain connects TRBV6-1 to TRBJ2-5, with D possibly TRBD2 on 5 matching bases. The CDR3 is made up of 16 amino acids. Germline V gives CDR1 MNHNS, CDR2 SASEGT. V dropped 3 bases and J dropped 2 bases, with 16 bases sitting between them.

The chain recombines TRBV27 with TRBJ2-3, with 10 positions matching TRBD2. The CDR3 loop spans 15 amino acids. With 2 bases clipped from V and 2 bases from J, the junction kept 1 base outside the gene matches. Germline values: CDR1 MNHEY, CDR2 SMNVEV (reference sequence). In nucleotides, the CDR3 is TGTGCCAGCAGTTTAGGGACTAGCGCCACAGATACGCAGTATTTT. It translates to CASSLGTSATDTQYF.

The chain has TRBV19 and TRBJ2-7; TRBD2 agrees at 11 bases. The CDR3 is 14 amino acids. CDR1 is LNHDA, CDR2 SQIVND, per germline (reference sequence). V was clipped by 5 bases and J by 3 bases; unmatched bases: 3. CDR3 DNA: TGTGCCAGTAGTCCCGGGACTAGCGGCTACGAGCAGTACTTC. This codes for CASSPGTSGYEQYF. Full variable domain (outside the CDR3, taken from reference TRBV19 and TRBJ2-7): DGGITQSPKYLFRKEGQNVTLSCEQNLNHDAMYWYRQDPGQGLRLIYYSQIVNDFQKGDIAEGYSVSREKKESFPLTVTSAQKNPTAFYLCASSPGTSGYEQYFGPGTRLTVT.

The rearrangement links TRBV9 to TRBJ2-3; D might be TRBD2 (6 bases). From germline, CDR1 is SGDLS and CDR2 YYNGEE. The CDR3 is 14 amino acids. Trimming took 0 bases from V and 2 from J, leaving 7 bases between them. CDR3 amino acids: CASSVAGLTDTQYF. CDR3 DNA sequence: TGTGCCAGCAGCGTAGCGGGACTCACAGATACGCAGTATTTT.

The rearrangement links TRBV5-6 to TRBJ2-1, with TRBD1 identical over 12 bases. The V gene end was trimmed by 3 bases and the J gene end by 7 bases; junction bases not matched to a gene: 11. CDR3 length: 17 amino acids. Germline V CDR1 and CDR2: SGHDT, YYEEEE. CDR3: CASSSFDRDRGLNEQFF. The CDR3 coding sequence is TGTGCCAGCAGCTCCTTTGATCGGGACAGGGGGCTGAATGAGCAGTTCTTC.

This chain uses TRBV19 with TRBJ2-5; 11 bases match TRBD2. The CDR3 covers 17 residues. V gave up 5 bases and J gave up 10 bases; unmatched junction bases: 18. The germline V gene encodes CDR1 LNHDA and CDR2 SQIVND (reference sequence). The CDR3 region has the DNA TGTGCCAGTAGTCCGGGACTAGCGGAAGCGTCCAAGAAGGGCCAGTACTTC. Translated, it gives CASSPGLAEASKKGQYF.